This T cell receptor (beta chain) was found in a study of blood T cells in healthy people across ages. It was with a sample-barcoded 5' primer and a J-beta primer mix that a second PCR of roughly 7 to 12 cycles was run. Every cDNA molecule bore a tag from a template-switch adaptor containing 12 random nucleotides. TCRdb re-analysed the 5' RACE reads in MiXCR, keeping a single row per CDR3 protein. The sample has fewer than 2,000,000 distinct CDR3 sequences, about two fifths seen once; the top ten hold more than 20%. From germline, CDR1 is SGHNT and CDR2 YYREEE (reference sequence). CDR3 length: 17 amino acids. The amount of total RNA extracted per sample was at least 5 micrograms. Study-level results: Unknown donor CMV status possibly confounded expanded clonotype changes.

Worth noting for this clonotype: Its antigen remains unidentified.

The sequence derives from a human donor in good health. This chain uses TRBV5-4 with TRBJ2-4, with 10 nucleotides matching TRBD1. Near its end, the DNA agrees better with TRBJ2-7, so the J call may be wrong. The sequenced sample was blood. In DNA, the CDR3 is TGTGCCAGCAGATCCTATCCGGGACAGGGGATCGCCTACGAGCAGTACTTC. As protein: CASRSYPGQGIAYEQYF.